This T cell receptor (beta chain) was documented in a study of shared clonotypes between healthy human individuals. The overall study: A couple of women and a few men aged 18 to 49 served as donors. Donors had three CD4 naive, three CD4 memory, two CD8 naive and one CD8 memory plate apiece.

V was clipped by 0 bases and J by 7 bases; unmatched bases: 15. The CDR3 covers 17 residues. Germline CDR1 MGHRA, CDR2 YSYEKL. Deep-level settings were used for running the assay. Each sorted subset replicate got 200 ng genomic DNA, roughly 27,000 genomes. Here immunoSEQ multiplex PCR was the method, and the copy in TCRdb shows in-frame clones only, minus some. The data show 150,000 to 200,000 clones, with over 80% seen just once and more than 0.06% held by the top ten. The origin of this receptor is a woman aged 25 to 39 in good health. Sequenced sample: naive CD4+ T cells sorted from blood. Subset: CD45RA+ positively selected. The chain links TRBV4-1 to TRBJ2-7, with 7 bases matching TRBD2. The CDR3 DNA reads TGCGCCAGCAGCCAAGAACTGGGGAAAGCGGGAAGGCAGGAGCAGTACTTC. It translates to CASSQELGKAGRQEQYF.